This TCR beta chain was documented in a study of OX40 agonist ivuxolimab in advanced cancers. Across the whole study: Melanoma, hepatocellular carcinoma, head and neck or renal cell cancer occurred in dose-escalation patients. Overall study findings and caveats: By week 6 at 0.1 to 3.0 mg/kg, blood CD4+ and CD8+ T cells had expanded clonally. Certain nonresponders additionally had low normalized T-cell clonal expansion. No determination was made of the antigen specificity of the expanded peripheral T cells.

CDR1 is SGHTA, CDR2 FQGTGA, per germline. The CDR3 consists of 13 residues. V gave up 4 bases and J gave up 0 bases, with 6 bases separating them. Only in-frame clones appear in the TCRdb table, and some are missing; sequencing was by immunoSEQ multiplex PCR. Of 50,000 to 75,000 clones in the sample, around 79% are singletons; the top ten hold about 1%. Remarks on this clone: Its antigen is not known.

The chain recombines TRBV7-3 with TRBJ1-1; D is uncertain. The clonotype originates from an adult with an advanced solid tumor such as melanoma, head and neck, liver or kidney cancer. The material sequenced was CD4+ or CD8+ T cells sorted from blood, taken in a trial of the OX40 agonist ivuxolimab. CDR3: CASSSNMNTEAFF. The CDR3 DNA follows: TGTGCCAGCAGCTCGAATATGAACACTGAAGCTTTCTTT.